The next 24 T cell receptor beta chains were all read from a single sample in a study of blood T cells in healthy people across ages. PCR was performed a second time for about 6 to 12 cycles using a sample-barcoded 5' primer and a J-beta primer mix. One entry per CDR3 protein, called by TCRdb with MiXCR from the 5' RACE reads. The table includes about 1.1 million distinct CDR3 sequences, 30% to 40% detected once. Source material: blood. The receptors here all came from a man in his late teens or twenties in good health.

There are a few counts of this clonotype. The germline gene is not matched at one end of the junction; a read error may be the cause. The V gene is TRBV12-3 or TRBV12-4, the J gene TRBJ1-1; weak D call: TRBD1 (6 bases). The CDR3 loop spans 14 amino acids. The DNA for the CDR3 is TGCGCCAGCAGCCTTTCACAGGGGAACACTGAAGCTTTCTTT. Its protein is CASSLSQGNTEAFF.

The gene calls are TRBV20-1 and TRBJ2-2; 9 bases map to TRBD1. From germline, CDR1 is DFQATT and CDR2 SNEGSKA (reference sequence). The V gene end was trimmed by 6 bases and the J gene end by 4 bases; junction bases not matched to a gene: 12. The CDR3 has 16 amino acids. In DNA form, the CDR3 reads TGCAGTGCAACCATACCGGGACAGGGAACCACCGGGGAGCTGTTTTTT. The encoded protein is CSATIPGQGTTGELFF.

V is TRBV7-9 and J is TRBJ1-2; D uncertain. CDR1 and CDR2 from the germline V gene are SEHNR and FQNEAQ (reference sequence). Trimming removed 5 bases at V and 3 bases at J, with 16 bases between. The CDR3 is 15 residues long. This CDR3 reads CASSLLVGIYYGYTF. In nucleotides, the CDR3 is TGTGCCAGCAGCCTGTTGGTGGGAATTTACTATGGCTACACCTTC.

This clonotype has just one count. The rearrangement uses TRBV20-1 and TRBJ2-4; D may be TRBD2 (6 bases). The J call may be wrong; the DNA end is better matched by TRBJ2-7. The CDR3 sequence is 14 residues long. Germline values: CDR1 DFQATT, CDR2 SNEGSKA (reference sequence). The CDR3 is CSASIDGGAYEQYF. The CDR3 DNA follows: TGCAGTGCTAGCATAGACGGAGGGGCCTACGAGCAGTACTTC.

The V gene is TRBV12-3 or TRBV12-4, the J gene TRBJ2-1, with D possibly being TRBD2 (7 bases). V gave up 1 base and J gave up 4 bases, with 11 bases separating them. This CDR3 has 15 residues. CDR3 region: CASSLEGGEYNEQFF. Written as DNA, the CDR3 is TGTGCCAGCAGTTTAGAGGGGGGGGAATACAATGAGCAGTTCTTC.

The chain carries TRBV12-3 or TRBV12-4 and TRBJ1-2; 7 bases fit TRBD1. This CDR3 comprises 14 residues. V lost 6 bases, J lost 2 bases, and 6 bases stayed unmatched. Here the CDR3 DNA reads TGTGCCAGCAGCCCCGGGACAGAAAACTATGGCTACACCTTC. The encoded protein is CASSPGTENYGYTF.

This clonotype was observed a handful of times. The gene calls are TRBV20-1 and TRBJ2-5; a weak D match, TRBD1 (6 bases). The DNA end lines up better with TRBJ2-4; the J call may be wrong. CDR3 size: 12 residues. Germline V gives CDR1 DFQATT, CDR2 SNEGSKA (reference sequence). The CDR3: CSALLDSSIQYF. As DNA, the CDR3 is TGCAGTGCCCTACTGGACAGTAGCATTCAGTACTTC.

This rearrangement joins TRBV20-1 to TRBJ2-7; 9 bases match TRBD1. Germline V gene data show CDR1 as DFQATT and CDR2 as SNEGSKA (reference sequence). The CDR3 spans 13 residues. J was trimmed by 5 bases and V by 6 bases; bases with no gene match: 8. CDR3 loop: CSARDRVPDEQYF. For the CDR3, the DNA is TGCAGTGCCAGGGACAGGGTCCCCGACGAGCAGTACTTC.

This chain joins TRBV2 and TRBJ2-5; TRBD2 matches 8 bases. From germline, CDR1 is SNHLY and CDR2 FYNNEI. This CDR3 has 15 residues. V lost 8 bases and J lost 4; bases outside the gene matches: 12. CDR3 nucleotide sequence: TGTGCCAGCGCAAGGACTAGCCAGCCCCCAGAGACCCAGTACTTC. Translation: CASARTSQPPETQYF.

This clonotype came up a few times. The V call is TRBV12-3 or TRBV12-4, the J call TRBJ1-1, with a weak D call TRBD1 (6 bases). Trimming left V 7 bases short and J 5 bases short, with 14 bases between. This CDR3 spans 13 amino acids. This CDR3 reads CASNLQGGTEAFF. In DNA form, the CDR3 reads TGTGCCAGCAATCTACAGGGAGGAACTGAAGCTTTCTTT.

The chain links TRBV27 to TRBJ1-6, with 11 bases aligning to TRBD1. Unmatched junction bases numbered 3, after V lost 4 bases and J lost 7 bases. CDR3 length: 15 residues. The germline V gene encodes CDR1 MNHEY and CDR2 SMNVEV (reference sequence). CDR3 sequence (DNA): TGTGCCAGCAGTTCTGGGACAGGGGGGAATTCACCCCTCCACTTT. Translating gives CASSSGTGGNSPLHF.

This clonotype was observed a handful of times. The chain joins TRBV7-9 to TRBJ1-2; D is unclear. V was trimmed by 1 base and J by 1 base, leaving 7 bases between them. The germline V gene has CDR1 SEHNR and CDR2 FQNEAQ (reference sequence). This CDR3 is built from 14 residues. CDR3 DNA sequence: TGTGCCAGCAGCTTAGTCGACAATAACTATGGCTACACCTTC. It translates to CASSLVDNNYGYTF.

The chain couples TRBV4-2 to TRBJ2-5; D is unresolved. CDR1 is LGHNA, CDR2 YNFKEQ, per germline. The CDR3 runs to 14 residues. Trimming took off 2 bases at V and 4 bases at J, with 11 bases between the two ends. In DNA form, the CDR3 reads TGTGCCAGCAGCCAAATCCGAGGTCGAGAGACCCAGTACTTC. Translated, it gives CASSQIRGRETQYF.

This clonotype occurred a few times. The chain is built from TRBV10-3 and TRBJ1-6; no reliable D call. This CDR3 has 13 residues. CDR1 and CDR2 (germline): ENHRY, SYGVKD. Trimming removed 2 bases from V and 7 bases from J, with 6 bases in between. CDR3 DNA: TGTGCCATCAGTGAGGAGCTAAATTCACCCCTCCACTTT. It yields the protein CAISEELNSPLHF.

The V gene is TRBV7-2, the J gene TRBJ1-1, with D hard to call. Germline-derived CDR1 and CDR2 are SGHTA and FQGNSA. The CDR3 sequence is 13 residues long. The V and J ends lost 5 bases and 1 base respectively, with 8 bases between them. The CDR3 nucleotides read TGTGCCAGCAGCGAGGACCCGAACACTGAAGCTTTCTTT. This gives the protein CASSEDPNTEAFF.

Ten or more counts support this clonotype. The chain links TRBV27 to TRBJ1-1; maybe TRBD1 (6 bases). V was shortened by 3 bases and J by 1 base, with 12 bases between the two germline ends. The CDR3 extends over 15 amino acids. CDR1 is MNHEY and CDR2 is SMNVEV in the germline V gene (reference sequence). The CDR3 reads CASSLYGGGNTEAFF. The DNA for the CDR3 is TGTGCCAGCAGTTTGTACGGGGGCGGGAACACTGAAGCTTTCTTT.

This chain uses TRBV4-3 with TRBJ1-2, with a tentative D call TRBD1 (6 bases). Germline V gene sequence: CDR1 LGHNA, CDR2 YSLEER. The CDR3 has 15 amino acids. The ends were cut back, 0 bases at V and 4 bases at J, with 12 bases in the middle. This CDR3 is CASSQDRGGPYGYTF. CDR3 in DNA: TGCGCCAGCAGCCAAGATAGGGGGGGACCCTATGGCTACACCTTC.

V gene TRBV12-3 or TRBV12-4 combines with J gene TRBJ1-2; D uncertain. The CDR3 is 13 amino acids. The V gene lost 3 bases and the J gene lost 7 bases, with 12 bases spanning the gap. CDR3 sequence (DNA): TGTGCCAGCAGTTTGGTCGGAGAGGTTGGCTACACCTTC. Translated, it gives CASSLVGEVGYTF.

The gene calls are TRBV27 and TRBJ2-1, with 7 bases that match TRBD2. From germline, CDR1 is MNHEY and CDR2 SMNVEV (reference sequence). The J segment lost 6 bases and the V segment lost 5 bases, leaving 10 bases of the junction unmatched. The CDR3 is 15 residues long. The CDR3 sequence: CASSSGTTFRNEQFF. As DNA, the CDR3 is TGTGCCAGCAGTAGCGGGACTACCTTCCGCAATGAGCAGTTCTTC.

This clonotype was counted a few times. This chain joins TRBV13 and TRBJ1-1; the D is unclear. V lost 2 bases and J lost 1, with 11 bases in between. Germline assignment: CDR1 PRHDT and CDR2 FYEKMQ (reference sequence). CDR3 size: 15 residues. The CDR3 here is CASSLNRRPNTEAFF. The CDR3, as DNA: TGTGCCAGCAGCTTAAATAGACGTCCGAACACTGAAGCTTTCTTT.

This chain uses TRBV30 with TRBJ2-3; D not certain. CDR1 and CDR2 (germline): GTSNPN, SVGIG (reference sequence). Trimming removed 1 base at V and 8 bases at J, with 16 bases between. The CDR3 spans 14 residues. This chain's CDR3 is CAWSGTGSSGTQYF. In DNA, the CDR3 is TGTGCCTGGAGTGGGACCGGGTCTTCAGGTACGCAGTATTTT.

The V and J genes are TRBV7-9 and TRBJ2-1, with 7 nucleotides matching TRBD1. The end of the DNA fits TRBJ2-7 better, so the J call may be wrong. This CDR3 region has 18 residues. Germline lookup yields CDR1 SEHNR and CDR2 FQNEAQ (reference sequence). CDR3 DNA sequence: TGTGCCAGCAAGCCGGACAGGTCTCGATACAGCTCCTACAATGAGCAGTACTTC. Protein sequence: CASKPDRSRYSSYNEQYF.

This chain connects TRBV5-1 to TRBJ1-1; no firm D call. Germline CDR1 SGHRS, CDR2 YFSETQ. This CDR3 has 13 amino acids. The V gene lost 3 bases and the J gene lost 4 bases, with 10 bases spanning the gap. This CDR3 is CASSWEEATEAFF. In DNA form, the CDR3 reads TGCGCCAGCAGCTGGGAAGAGGCCACTGAAGCTTTCTTT.

V usage is TRBV28 and J usage is TRBJ1-5; D might be TRBD1 (5 bases). Germline loops: CDR1 MDHEN, CDR2 SYDVKM. Trimming pared 5 bases from V and 4 bases from J, leaving 9 bases between. This CDR3 spans 13 amino acids. The CDR3 coding sequence is TGTGCCAGCAGTGGGGCCCATAATCAGCCCCAGCATTTT. Translation gives CASSGAHNQPQHF. The variable domain in full, completed from reference TRBV28 and TRBJ1-5, reads DVKVTQSSRYLVKRTGEKVFLECVQDMDHENMFWYRQDPGLGLRLIYFSYDVKMKEKGDIPEGYSVSREKKERFSLILESASTNQTSMYLCASSGAHNQPQHFGDGTRLSIL.